This T cell receptor (beta chain) was recorded in a study of T cells in lung cancer brain metastases. V lost 8 bases, J lost 5 bases, and 9 bases stayed unmatched. The CDR3 is 14 residues long. Germline V CDR1 and CDR2: MNHEY, SVGAGI. Genomic DNA input was roughly 2 to 5.5 ug, equal within pairs. The method was immunoSEQ multiplex PCR; TCRdb's version includes in-frame clones alone and lacks a portion of them. The data hold over 4,500 clones, with roughly 89% observed a single time. No patient had a history of multiple malignancies, as such patients were excluded. Remarks on this clone: The antigen remains unidentified.

Study-wide results and caveats: DNA fragmentation in FFPE samples may have prevented full retrieval of the infiltrating T cell repertoire.

The gene calls are TRBV6-5 and TRBJ2-3; 8 bases map to TRBD1. The specimen was tumor tissue from the primary lung tumor. The sequence was collected from a woman aged 45-65 years with non-small cell lung cancer. The CDR3 DNA reads TGTGCCAGCGCCACAGGGGGTACCAGAGATACGCAGTATTTT. It specifies CASATGGTRDTQYF.